These 27 T cell receptor beta chains share one sample of origin, sequenced in a study of blood T cell repertoires in COVID-19. Sequencing used immunoSEQ multiplex PCR; TCRdb keeps in-frame clones, though not all of them. The sample has about 91,000 clones, 82% seen once; the top ten hold approximately 6.8%. Sequences were obtained from peripheral blood. The receptors were gathered from a man aged 45-65 years with active or convalescent COVID-19.

This clone was found a few times. The rearrangement links TRBV27 to TRBJ2-1; 9 nucleotides match TRBD2. The CDR3 is made up of 14 amino acids. The ends lost 6 bases at V and 11 bases at J; junction bases unmatched: 11. CDR1 MNHEY and CDR2 SMNVEV come from the germline V gene (reference sequence). The CDR3 sequence: CASRLIPTSGQQFF. The DNA for the CDR3 is TGTGCCAGCAGGCTTATCCCGACTAGCGGACAGCAGTTCTTC.

Only a few counts were recorded for this clone. The chain combines TRBV10-3 with TRBJ2-5, with TRBD1 matching 9 bases. Trimming took 0 bases from V and 1 from J; bases not matched to a gene: 3. Germline CDR1 and CDR2: ENHRY and SYGVKD. The CDR3 sequence is 16 residues long. The CDR3 loop is CAISESDRGFQETQYF. The CDR3 DNA sequence: TGTGCCATCAGTGAGTCGGACAGGGGATTCCAAGAGACCCAGTACTTC.

This chain links TRBV30 with TRBJ1-1; 8 bases fit TRBD1. Germline lookup yields CDR1 GTSNPN and CDR2 SVGIG (reference sequence). This CDR3 is built from 15 residues. Losses at the gene ends were 0 bases for V and 4 bases for J; bases not matched to a gene: 7. DNA for the CDR3: TGTGCCTGGAGTGTAGCTCCCACAGGGGGCACTGAAGCTTTCTTT. Translation gives CAWSVAPTGGTEAFF.

V and J are TRBV6-5 and TRBJ1-4; 9 nucleotides line up with TRBD1. The germline gives CDR1 MNHEY, CDR2 SVGAGI. Trimming at V came to 7 bases and at J to 8 bases, leaving 8 bases not matched to a gene. This CDR3 has 14 residues. CDR3 in amino acids: CASKGTGLGEKLFF. CDR3 DNA: TGTGCCAGCAAGGGGACAGGGTTGGGAGAAAAACTGTTTTTT.

In its sample, this clone was seen once. The chain couples TRBV27 to TRBJ2-7; D gene uncertain. Germline V gives CDR1 MNHEY, CDR2 SMNVEV (reference sequence). This CDR3 is 12 amino acids long. V was cut by 4 bases and J by 6 bases, with 10 bases left in between. The CDR3 nucleotides are TGTGCCAGCAGTTCGGTGCTCGGCGAGCAGTACTTC. It is translated as CASSSVLGEQYF.

The gene calls are TRBV2 and TRBJ1-1; 7 bases are shared with TRBD1. With V trimmed by 4 bases and J by 1 base, 12 bases remained unmatched. The CDR3 totals 17 residues. CDR1 and CDR2 from the germline V gene are SNHLY and FYNNEI. As DNA, the CDR3 is TGTGCCAGCAGTGGGGGGGACAGCCTGATACAGAACACTGAAGCTTTCTTT. Translation gives CASSGGDSLIQNTEAFF. Supplemented by reference TRBV2 and TRBJ1-1, the full variable domain reads EPEVTQTPSHQVTQMGQEVILRCVPISNHLYFYWYRQILGQKVEFLVSFYNNEISEKSEIFDDQFSVERPDGSNFTLKIRSTKLEDSAMYFCASSGGDSLIQNTEAFFGQGTRLTVV.

This clone came up once. This rearrangement joins TRBV19 to TRBJ1-5; 7 bases align to TRBD1. The CDR3 has 17 residues. Looked up from germline, CDR1 is LNHDA and CDR2 is SQIVND (reference sequence). Unmatched junction bases numbered 9, after V lost 2 bases and J lost 2 bases. For the CDR3, the DNA is TGTGCCAGTAGTATACCCCCTCGGGACAGACGCAATCAGCCCCAGCATTTT. This sequence encodes CASSIPPRDRRNQPQHF.

This clone was observed a single time. This chain uses TRBV24-1 with TRBJ1-4, with 8 bases lining up with TRBD1. Germline values: CDR1 KGHDR, CDR2 SFDVKD. CDR3 size: 16 residues. The V and J ends lost 2 bases and 7 bases, in that order; junction bases with no gene match: 8. CDR3 sequence reads: CATSDSRQGASEKLFF. DNA of the CDR3: TGTGCCACCAGTGATTCCCGCCAGGGGGCTAGTGAAAAACTGTTTTTT.

V and J are TRBV3-1 (or the pseudogene TRBV3-2) and TRBJ2-3, with D unresolved. The CDR3 is made up of 14 amino acids. V was pared by 4 bases and J by 3 bases, with 11 bases between. Per germline, CDR1 LGHDT and CDR2 YNNKEL (reference sequence). The CDR3 DNA reads as TGTGCCAGCAGCCCCCCGCGAGGTACAGATACGCAGTATTTT. This gives the protein CASSPPRGTDTQYF.

V is TRBV27 and J is TRBJ1-1, with TRBD1 matching 8 bases. Germline-derived CDR1 and CDR2 are MNHEY and SMNVEV (reference sequence). CDR3 length: 13 residues. Germline trimming cut 9 bases from V and 0 bases from J; bases unmatched to any gene: 3. This chain's CDR3 is CASGTGLNTEAFF. Here the CDR3 DNA reads TGTGCCAGTGGGACAGGACTGAACACTGAAGCTTTCTTT.

The chain is built from TRBV29-1 and TRBJ1-4; 10 bases align to TRBD1. This CDR3 comprises 14 residues. The junction had 8 bases not matched to a gene; V was cut back by 6 bases and J by 7 bases. Germline CDR1 SQVTM, CDR2 ANQGSEA. The DNA of the CDR3 is TGCAGCGTCGCTAGCCGGGACAGGGGTGAAAAACTGTTTTTT. Its translation: CSVASRDRGEKLFF.

The rearrangement links TRBV3-1 (or the pseudogene TRBV3-2) to TRBJ1-6; 7 bases are a match to TRBD1. CDR1 and CDR2 (germline): LGHDT, YNNKEL (reference sequence). The V segment lost 1 base and the J segment 9 bases; nucleotides outside the gene matches: 3. This CDR3 region has 14 residues. This CDR3 reads CASSQGGDSSPLHF. In nucleotides, the CDR3 is TGTGCCAGCAGCCAAGGAGGGGACAGTTCACCCCTCCACTTT.

The chain combines TRBV6-1 with TRBJ2-1, with 10 bases that match TRBD2. The length of the CDR3 is 17 residues. With V trimmed by 2 bases and J by 4 bases, 8 bases remained unmatched. Germline CDR1 MNHNS, CDR2 SASEGT. DNA for the CDR3: TGTGCCAGCAGTGAATCTCCTAGCGGGGGAGATTACAATGAGCAGTTCTTC. Protein sequence: CASSESPSGGDYNEQFF.

This sequence joins TRBV28 and TRBJ2-1; D might be TRBD2 (5 bases). Trimming took 5 bases from V and 7 from J, leaving 18 bases between them. The CDR3 covers 15 residues. Germline V gene data show CDR1 as MDHEN and CDR2 as SYDVKM. CDR3 coding DNA: TGTGCCAGCAGTCTCGCAGGTGCGGGTATGAATGAGCAGTTCTTC. Protein sequence: CASSLAGAGMNEQFF. The full variable domain, completed using reference TRBV28 and TRBJ2-1, is DVKVTQSSRYLVKRTGEKVFLECVQDMDHENMFWYRQDPGLGLRLIYFSYDVKMKEKGDIPEGYSVSREKKERFSLILESASTNQTSMYLCASSLAGAGMNEQFFGPGTRLTVL.

V usage is TRBV19 and J usage is TRBJ1-3; TRBD1 agrees at 8 bases. V dropped 5 bases and J dropped 0; count of bases not matched to a gene: 9. There are 17 residues in the CDR3. The V gene's germline CDR1 is LNHDA and CDR2 SQIVND (reference sequence). CDR3 coding DNA: TGTGCCAGTAGTCCCGCCGGGACAGGCCTCTCTGGAAACACCATATATTTT. The encoded protein is CASSPAGTGLSGNTIYF.

This clone showed up just once. The rearrangement joins TRBV7-2 to TRBJ2-7; the D gene is possibly TRBD2 (6 bases). The V and J ends lost 1 base and 4 bases respectively, with 17 bases between them. CDR1 and CDR2 (germline): SGHTA, FQGNSA. CDR3 length equals 16 residues. CDR3 residues: CASSLDGGGTPYEQYF. For the CDR3, the DNA is TGTGCCAGCAGCTTAGACGGTGGGGGGACGCCTTACGAGCAGTACTTC.

The chain combines TRBV11-2 with TRBJ1-3, with D possibly matching TRBD1 (5 bases). This CDR3 is 17 amino acids long. Germline CDR1 SGHAT, CDR2 FQNNGV. V shed 4 bases and J shed 2 bases, with 18 bases lying between them. CDR3 DNA: TGTGCCAGCAGCTCACTCTGGCAGGGAATGGCTGGAAACACCATATATTTT. Its protein is CASSSLWQGMAGNTIYF. The full variable domain, with the rest looked up from reference TRBV11-2 and TRBJ1-3, is EAGVAQSPRYKIIEKRQSVAFWCNPISGHATLYWYQQILGQGPKLLIQFQNNGVVDDSQLPKDRFSAERLKGVDSTLKIQPAKLEDSAVYLCASSSLWQGMAGNTIYFGEGSWLTVV.

The chain recombines TRBV28 with TRBJ2-3; 14 bases map to TRBD2. This CDR3 contains 15 residues. Per the germline V gene, CDR1 is MDHEN and CDR2 is SYDVKM. Trimming removed 6 bases from V and 3 bases from J; junction bases left unmatched: 2. Written as DNA, the CDR3 is TGTGCCAGCAGGACTAGCGGGGGGGCAACAGATACGCAGTATTTT. It encodes CASRTSGGATDTQYF.

The V and J genes are TRBV7-9 and TRBJ2-7, with TRBD1 as a possible D gene (5 bases). Germline CDR1 reads SEHNR; CDR2 reads FQNEAQ (reference sequence). The CDR3 consists of 12 residues. V was cut by 4 bases and J by 7 bases, with 11 bases left in between. CDR3 nucleotides: TGTGCCAGCAGCTCTGGGGCGCGTGAGCAGTACTTC. Its translation is CASSSGAREQYF.

As DNA, the CDR3 is TGTGCCAGCACCGGGACAGGGGGCTTTGGCTACACCTTC. Translating gives CASTGTGGFGYTF. The chain uses TRBV25-1 and TRBJ1-2, with 12 bases that match TRBD1. Germline V gene data show CDR1 as MGHDK and CDR2 as SYGVNS. With 7 bases clipped from V and 7 bases from J, the junction kept 4 bases outside the gene matches. CDR3 length: 13 amino acids.

In this sample, this clone turned up once. The J gene is TRBJ2-3, the V gene TRBV19, with TRBD2 as a possible D gene (5 bases). V gave up 5 bases and J gave up 5 bases, with 14 bases separating them. The germline V gene has CDR1 LNHDA and CDR2 SQIVND (reference sequence). The CDR3 contains 14 residues. The CDR3 reads CASSEDRGRDTQYF. CDR3 DNA sequence: TGTGCCAGTAGTGAGGACCGCGGGCGAGATACGCAGTATTTT.

The chain carries TRBV28 and TRBJ1-2; D gene ambiguous. Trimming cost V 10 bases and J 8 bases, with 14 bases left between them. The CDR3 is 11 amino acids. CDR1 and CDR2 (germline): MDHEN, SYDVKM. As DNA, the CDR3 is TGTGCCATCGGCCAAGCGAGGGGCTACACCTTC. Protein product: CAIGQARGYTF.

The CDR3 DNA is TGCGCCAGCATGGACTGGCGTTACCAAGAGACCCAGTACTTC. This translates into CASMDWRYQETQYF. This chain uses TRBV5-1 with TRBJ2-5; weak D call: TRBD2 (5 bases). The CDR3 is 14 residues long. Germline V gene data show CDR1 as SGHRS and CDR2 as YFSETQ. The V gene lost 6 bases and the J gene lost 0 bases, with 12 bases spanning the gap.

This chain links TRBV7-2 with TRBJ1-6; 7 nucleotides agree with TRBD1. This CDR3 has 15 residues. The V and J ends lost 2 bases and 7 bases, in that order; junction bases with no gene match: 5. The germline V gene has CDR1 SGHTA and CDR2 FQGNSA. The CDR3 DNA reads TGTGCCAGCAGCTTAATACAGGGGTCGAATTCACCCCTCCACTTT. This encodes CASSLIQGSNSPLHF.

The V and J genes are TRBV6-1 and TRBJ2-3; TRBD1 is a possible D gene (6 bases). Germline V gives CDR1 MNHNS, CDR2 SASEGT. Trimming took 2 bases from V and 2 from J, leaving 14 bases between them. The CDR3 has 16 residues. Here the CDR3 DNA reads TGTGCCAGCAGTGAATATGAGGACAGACTCACAGATACGCAGTATTTT. Its protein is CASSEYEDRLTDTQYF.

V and J are TRBV4-1 and TRBJ1-1; D is unclear. Germline lookup yields CDR1 MGHRA and CDR2 YSYEKL. The CDR3 contains 15 residues. The V end lost 4 bases, the J end lost 1 base, and 13 bases lay between the germline ends. The CDR3 reads CASSRSAGTNTEAFF. The CDR3 coding sequence is TGCGCCAGCAGCCGCTCAGCGGGAACGAACACTGAAGCTTTCTTT.

The gene calls are TRBV6-5 and TRBJ2-2; D gene ambiguous. The V gene's germline CDR1 is MNHEY and CDR2 SVGAGI. V was pared by 4 bases and J by 7 bases, with 13 bases between. The CDR3 is made up of 14 amino acids. The CDR3 loop is CASSSSRVIGELFF. The CDR3 DNA reads as TGTGCCAGCAGTTCCTCAAGAGTAATCGGGGAGCTGTTTTTT.